This T cell receptor (beta chain) was captured in a study of regulatory T cells in long-lasting Graves disease. The CDR3 is 13 amino acids. From germline, CDR1 is MNHEY and CDR2 SVGAGI. V gave up 4 bases and J gave up 5 bases, with 11 bases separating them. Many counts were recorded for this clonotype. Its target is not known. Time point meaning: newly diagnosed GD, antithyroid drugs for less than 3 months. Isolated PBMC RNA provided the starting material for the TCR library. Patients hailed from an endocrinology department in Xi'an, China. Staff took around 9.7 milliliters of peripheral blood and put it into EDTA tubes. In building TCR beta libraries, iRepertoire HTBI primers were used together with Arm-PCR of CDR3 regions. TCRdb re-called the multiplex PCR reads through MiXCR, storing one row per CDR3 protein. The repertoire includes 350,000 to 400,000 distinct CDR3 sequences, about 16% of them detected once, and 20% to 25% sits in the top ten.

Regarding the study as a whole: Having only a small sample size may have limited accuracy.

The data also belong to a second study, concerning T cells in Graves' hyperthyroidism and ophthalmopathy. That source adds: Orbital computed tomography and thyroid ultrasound, together with serum TRAb and thyroxine and clinical symptoms, were used for diagnoses.

The chain joins TRBV6-5 to TRBJ2-5; the D is unclear. Specimen: peripheral blood mononuclear cells (PBMCs), collected at new diagnosis, from a patient treated with antithyroid drugs. The source is a woman between 18 and 30 years old with Graves disease. CDR3 DNA sequence: TGTGCCAGCAGTTTAGTATTGCGCGAGACCCAGTACTTC. Protein product: CASSLVLRETQYF.